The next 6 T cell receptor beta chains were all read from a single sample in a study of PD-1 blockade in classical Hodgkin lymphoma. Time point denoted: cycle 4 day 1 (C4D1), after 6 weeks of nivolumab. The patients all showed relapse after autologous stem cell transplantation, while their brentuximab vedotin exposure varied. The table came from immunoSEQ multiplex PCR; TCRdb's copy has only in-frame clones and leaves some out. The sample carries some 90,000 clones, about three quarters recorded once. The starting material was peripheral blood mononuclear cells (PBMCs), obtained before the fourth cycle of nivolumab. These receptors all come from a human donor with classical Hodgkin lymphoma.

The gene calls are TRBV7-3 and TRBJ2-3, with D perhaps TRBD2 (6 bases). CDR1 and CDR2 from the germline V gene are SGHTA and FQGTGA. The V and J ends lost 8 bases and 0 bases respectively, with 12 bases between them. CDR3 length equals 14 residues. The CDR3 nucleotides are TGTGCCAGCCATAGCGGTCTTAGCACAGATACGCAGTATTTT. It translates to CASHSGLSTDTQYF.

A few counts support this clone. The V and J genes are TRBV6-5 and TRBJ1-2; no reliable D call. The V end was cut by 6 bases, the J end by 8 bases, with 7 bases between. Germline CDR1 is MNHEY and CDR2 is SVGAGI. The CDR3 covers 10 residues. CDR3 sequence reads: CASRGRGYTF. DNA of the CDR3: TGTGCCAGCAGGGGCCGGGGCTACACCTTC.

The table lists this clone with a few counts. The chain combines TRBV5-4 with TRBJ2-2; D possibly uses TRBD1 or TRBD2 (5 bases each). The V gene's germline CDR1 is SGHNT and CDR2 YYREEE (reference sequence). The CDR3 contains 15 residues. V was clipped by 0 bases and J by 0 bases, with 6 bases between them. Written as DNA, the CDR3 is TGTGCCAGCAGCTTGGCGGGACCGAACACCGGGGAGCTGTTTTTT. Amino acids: CASSLAGPNTGELFF. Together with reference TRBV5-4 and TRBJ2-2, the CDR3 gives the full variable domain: ETGVTQSPTHLIKTRGQQVTLRCSSQSGHNTVSWYQQALGQGPQFIFQYYREEENGRGNFPPRFSGLQFPNYSSELNVNALELDDSALYLCASSLAGPNTGELFFGEGSRLTVL.

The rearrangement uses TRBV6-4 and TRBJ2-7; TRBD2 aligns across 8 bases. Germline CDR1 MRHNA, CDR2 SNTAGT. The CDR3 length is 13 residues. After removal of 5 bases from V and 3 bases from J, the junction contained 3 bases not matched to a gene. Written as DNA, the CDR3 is TGTGCCAGCAGTCTTCTAGCGGGCTACGAGCAGTACTTC. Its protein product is CASSLLAGYEQYF.

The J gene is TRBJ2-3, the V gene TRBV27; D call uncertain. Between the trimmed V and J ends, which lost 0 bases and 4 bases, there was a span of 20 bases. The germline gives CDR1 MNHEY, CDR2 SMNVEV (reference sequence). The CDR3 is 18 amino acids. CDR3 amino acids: CASSLSGSLRPFPDTQYF. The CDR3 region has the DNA TGTGCCAGCAGTTTATCGGGCTCACTTAGGCCTTTCCCAGATACGCAGTATTTT.

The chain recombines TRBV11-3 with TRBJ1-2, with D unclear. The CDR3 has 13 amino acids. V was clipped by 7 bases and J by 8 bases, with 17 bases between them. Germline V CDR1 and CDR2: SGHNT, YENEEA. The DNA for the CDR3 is TGTGCCAGCAACCTGGGAGGGTCGGGAGGCTACACCTTC. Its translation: CASNLGGSGGYTF.